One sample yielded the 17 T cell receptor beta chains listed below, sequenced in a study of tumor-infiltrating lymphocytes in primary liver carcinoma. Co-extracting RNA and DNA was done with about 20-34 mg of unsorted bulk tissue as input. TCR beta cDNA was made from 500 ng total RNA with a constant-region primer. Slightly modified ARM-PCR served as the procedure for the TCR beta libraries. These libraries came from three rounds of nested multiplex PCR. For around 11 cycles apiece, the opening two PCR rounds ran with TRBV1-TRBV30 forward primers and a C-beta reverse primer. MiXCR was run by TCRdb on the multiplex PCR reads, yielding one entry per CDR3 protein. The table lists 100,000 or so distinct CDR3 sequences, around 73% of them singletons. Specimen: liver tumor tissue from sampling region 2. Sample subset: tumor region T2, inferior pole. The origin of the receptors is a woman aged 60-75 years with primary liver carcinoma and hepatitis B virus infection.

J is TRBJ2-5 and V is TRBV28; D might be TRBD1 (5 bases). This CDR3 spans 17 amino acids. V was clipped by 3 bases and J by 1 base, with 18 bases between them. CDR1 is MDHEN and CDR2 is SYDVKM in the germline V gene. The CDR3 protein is CASSFIRLTDIQETQYF. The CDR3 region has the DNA TGTGCCAGCAGTTTTATCAGGCTAACGGACATCCAAGAGACCCAGTACTTC. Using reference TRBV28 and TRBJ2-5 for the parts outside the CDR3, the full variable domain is DVKVTQSSRYLVKRTGEKVFLECVQDMDHENMFWYRQDPGLGLRLIYFSYDVKMKEKGDIPEGYSVSREKKERFSLILESASTNQTSMYLCASSFIRLTDIQETQYFGPGTRLLVL.

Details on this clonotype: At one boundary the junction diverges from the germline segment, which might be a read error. The CDR3 region has the DNA TGTGCTAGCAGCTTAGATCCGTCCATTTTCACCGCCTTTTTC. Its translation is CASSLDPSIFTAFF. The rearrangement joins TRBV11-3 to TRBJ2-3; no reliable D call. Germline V lookup: CDR1 SGHNT, CDR2 YENEEA. This CDR3 has 14 residues.

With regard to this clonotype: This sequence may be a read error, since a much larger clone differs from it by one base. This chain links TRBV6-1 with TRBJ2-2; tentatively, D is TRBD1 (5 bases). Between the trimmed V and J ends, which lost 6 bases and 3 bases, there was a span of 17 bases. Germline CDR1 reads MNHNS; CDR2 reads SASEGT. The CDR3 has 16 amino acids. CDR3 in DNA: TGTGCCAGCAGACAAAAACAGGTTACGCACACCGGGGAGCTGTTTTTT. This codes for CASRQKQVTHTGELFF.

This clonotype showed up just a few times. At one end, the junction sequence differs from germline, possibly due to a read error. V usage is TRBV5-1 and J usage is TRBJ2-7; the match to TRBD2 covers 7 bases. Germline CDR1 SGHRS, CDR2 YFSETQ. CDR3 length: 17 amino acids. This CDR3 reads CASGLVSGEGRSYEQYF. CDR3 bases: TGCGCCAGCGGCTTGGTTTCGGGGGAGGGCCGGTCCTACGAGCAGTACTTC.

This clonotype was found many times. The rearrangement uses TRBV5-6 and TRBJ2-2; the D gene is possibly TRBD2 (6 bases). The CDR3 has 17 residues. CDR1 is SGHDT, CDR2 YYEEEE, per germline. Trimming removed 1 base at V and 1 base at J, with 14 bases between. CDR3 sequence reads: CASSLNAGTVNTGELFF. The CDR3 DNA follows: TGTGCCAGCAGCTTGAACGCCGGGACTGTGAACACCGGGGAGCTGTTTTTT. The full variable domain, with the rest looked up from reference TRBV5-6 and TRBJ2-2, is DAGVTQSPTHLIKTRGQQVTLRCSPKSGHDTVSWYQQALGQGPQFIFQYYEEEERQRGNFPDRFSGHQFPNYSSELNVNALLLGDSALYLCASSLNAGTVNTGELFFGEGSRLTVL.

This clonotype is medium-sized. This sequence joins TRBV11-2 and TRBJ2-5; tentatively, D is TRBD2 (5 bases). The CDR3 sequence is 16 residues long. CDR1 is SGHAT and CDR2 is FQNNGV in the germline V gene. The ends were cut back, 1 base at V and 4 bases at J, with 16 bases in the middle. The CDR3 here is CASSLGFSPSGETQYF. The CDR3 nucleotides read TGTGCCAGCAGCTTAGGATTTTCACCCAGCGGAGAGACCCAGTACTTC. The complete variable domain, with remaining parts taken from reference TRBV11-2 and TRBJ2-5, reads EAGVAQSPRYKIIEKRQSVAFWCNPISGHATLYWYQQILGQGPKLLIQFQNNGVVDDSQLPKDRFSAERLKGVDSTLKIQPAKLEDSAVYLCASSLGFSPSGETQYFGPGTRLLVL.

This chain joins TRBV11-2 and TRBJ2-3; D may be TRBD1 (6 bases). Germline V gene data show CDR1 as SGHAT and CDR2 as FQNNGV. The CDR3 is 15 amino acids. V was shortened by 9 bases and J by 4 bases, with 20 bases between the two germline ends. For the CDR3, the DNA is TGTGCCAGTAGCCGTAGCTGGGGGCGAGCAGATACGCAGTATTTT. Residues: CASSRSWGRADTQYF.

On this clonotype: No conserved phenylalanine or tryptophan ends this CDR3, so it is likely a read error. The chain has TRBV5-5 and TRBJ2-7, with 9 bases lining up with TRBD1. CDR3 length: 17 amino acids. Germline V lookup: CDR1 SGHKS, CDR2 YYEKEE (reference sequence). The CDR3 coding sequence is TGTGCCAACAGCAAGGCAGGGGGGACAGGGAAAGAAAGCGAGCAGTACCTC. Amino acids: CANSKAGGTGKESEQYL.

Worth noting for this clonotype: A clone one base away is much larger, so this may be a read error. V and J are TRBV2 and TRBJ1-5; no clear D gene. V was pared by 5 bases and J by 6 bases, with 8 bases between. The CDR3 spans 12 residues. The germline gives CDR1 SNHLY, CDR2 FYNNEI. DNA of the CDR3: TGTGCCAGCAGTCAGAGGGCTCAGCCCCAGCATTTT. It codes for CASSQRAQPQHF. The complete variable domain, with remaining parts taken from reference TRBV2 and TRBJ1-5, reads EPEVTQTPSHQVTQMGQEVILRCVPISNHLYFYWYRQILGQKVEFLVSFYNNEISEKSEIFDDQFSVERPDGSNFTLKIRSTKLEDSAMYFCASSQRAQPQHFGDGTRLSIL.

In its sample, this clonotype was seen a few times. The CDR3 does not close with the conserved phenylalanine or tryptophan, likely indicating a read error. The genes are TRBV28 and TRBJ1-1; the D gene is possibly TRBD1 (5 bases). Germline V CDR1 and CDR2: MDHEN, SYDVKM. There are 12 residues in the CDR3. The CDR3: CTSTGQNTEAFI. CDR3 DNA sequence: TGTACCAGCACAGGACAGAACACTGAAGCTTTCATT.

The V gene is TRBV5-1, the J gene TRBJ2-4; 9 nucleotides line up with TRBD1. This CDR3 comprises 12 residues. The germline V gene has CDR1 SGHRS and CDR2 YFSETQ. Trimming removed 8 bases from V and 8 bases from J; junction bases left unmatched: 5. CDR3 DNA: TGCGCCAGTAGCGGACAGGGGTACATTCAGTACTTC. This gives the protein CASSGQGYIQYF.

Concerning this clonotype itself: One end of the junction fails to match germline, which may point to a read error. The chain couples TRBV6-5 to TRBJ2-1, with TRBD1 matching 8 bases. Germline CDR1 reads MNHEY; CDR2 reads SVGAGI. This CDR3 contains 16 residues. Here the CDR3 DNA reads TGTGCCAGCAGTTACCCAGGACAGGGTGCGCGGAATGAGCAGTCCTTC. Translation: CASSYPGQGARNEQSF.

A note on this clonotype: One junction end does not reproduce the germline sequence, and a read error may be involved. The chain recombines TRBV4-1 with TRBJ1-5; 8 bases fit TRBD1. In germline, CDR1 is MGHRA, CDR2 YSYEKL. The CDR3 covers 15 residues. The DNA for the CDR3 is TGCGTCAGCAGCCAGATGGACAGGGCGGATCAGCCCCAGCATTTT. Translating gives CVSSQMDRADQPQHF.

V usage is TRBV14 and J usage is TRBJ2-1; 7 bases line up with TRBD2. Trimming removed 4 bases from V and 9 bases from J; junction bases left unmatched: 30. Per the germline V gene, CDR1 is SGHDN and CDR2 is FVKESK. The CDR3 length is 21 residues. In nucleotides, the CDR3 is TGTGCCAGCAGCCCCCTCGGCCGCGGGGGTTCAGAGGCTAGCGGTAGTGGTGAGCAGTTCTTC. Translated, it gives CASSPLGRGGSEASGSGEQFF. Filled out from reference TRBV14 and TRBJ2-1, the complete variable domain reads EAGVTQFPSHSVIEKGQTVTLRCDPISGHDNLYWYRRVMGKEIKFLLHFVKESKQDESGMPNNRFLAERTGGTYSTLKVQPAELEDSGVYFCASSPLGRGGSEASGSGEQFFGPGTRLTVL.

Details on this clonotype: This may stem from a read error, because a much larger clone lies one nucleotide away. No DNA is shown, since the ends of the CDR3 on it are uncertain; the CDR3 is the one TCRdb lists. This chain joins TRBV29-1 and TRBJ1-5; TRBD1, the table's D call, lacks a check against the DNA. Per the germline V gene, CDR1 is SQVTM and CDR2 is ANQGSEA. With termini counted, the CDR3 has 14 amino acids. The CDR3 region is CSVGGGTGSQPKHF.

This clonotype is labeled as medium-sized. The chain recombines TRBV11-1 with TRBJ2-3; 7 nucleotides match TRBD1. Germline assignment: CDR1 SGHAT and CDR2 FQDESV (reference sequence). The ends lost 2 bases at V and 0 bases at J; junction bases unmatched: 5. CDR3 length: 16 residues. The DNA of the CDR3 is TGTGCCAGCAGCTTATACAGGGACAGAAGCACAGATACGCAGTATTTT. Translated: CASSLYRDRSTDTQYF.

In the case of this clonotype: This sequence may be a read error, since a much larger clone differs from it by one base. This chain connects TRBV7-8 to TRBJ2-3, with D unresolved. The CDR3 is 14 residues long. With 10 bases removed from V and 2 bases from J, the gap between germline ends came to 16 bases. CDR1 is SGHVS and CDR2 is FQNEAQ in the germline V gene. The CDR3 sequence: CAIAAGVFTDTQYF. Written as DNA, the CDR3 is TGTGCCATCGCTGCAGGAGTTTTCACAGATACGCAGTATTTT.